What follows are 20 T cell receptor beta chains derived from one specimen sequenced in a study of cytomegalovirus exposure and HLA in healthy donors. The primer mix had 60 Vbeta and 13 Jbeta primers. The table came from immunoSEQ multiplex PCR; TCRdb's copy has only in-frame clones and leaves some out. The sample records 110,000 to 150,000 clones, approximately 81% being singletons. The sequencing input was PBMCs. Source of these receptors: a woman aged 40-49 years in good health and CMV-seropositive.

J is TRBJ2-7 and V is TRBV18, with TRBD2 matching 8 bases. This CDR3 has 13 residues. Germline V gene sequence: CDR1 KGHSH, CDR2 LQKENI. The trim removed 2 bases at V and 6 bases at J, leaving 3 bases unmatched. CDR3 sequence: CASSPNGGVEQYF. CDR3 DNA: TGTGCCAGCTCACCAAACGGGGGGGTCGAGCAGTACTTC.

The chain links TRBV25-1 to TRBJ2-3; D is undetermined. V was cut by 5 bases and J by 6 bases, with 9 bases left in between. This CDR3 region has 12 residues. In germline, CDR1 is MGHDK, CDR2 SYGVNS. The CDR3 nucleotides are TGTGCCAGCAGTCCTCAGTCGGATACGCAGTATTTT. Amino acids: CASSPQSDTQYF.

This clone was picked up a small number of times. V and J are TRBV6-6 and TRBJ1-1, with D hard to call. The CDR3 runs 11 residues. Trimming took 8 bases from V and 11 from J, leaving 15 bases between them. In germline, CDR1 is MNHNY, CDR2 SVGAGI (reference sequence). The CDR3 spells CASGGRTEAFF. The DNA for the CDR3 is TGTGCCAGCGGCGGTCGAACGGAGGCTTTCTTT.

The genes are TRBV28 and TRBJ2-5; weak D call: TRBD2 (5 bases). The germline CDR1 and CDR2 sequences are MDHEN and SYDVKM. CDR3 length: 14 residues. V was trimmed by 6 bases and J by 1 base, leaving 12 bases between them. As DNA, the CDR3 is TGTGCCAGCAGCCCATTCGGGGTCCAAGAGACCCAGTACTTC. Protein: CASSPFGVQETQYF.

V usage is TRBV5-6 and J usage is TRBJ2-1; 8 bases line up with TRBD1. The CDR3 consists of 11 residues. V was clipped by 5 bases and J by 9 bases; unmatched bases: 1. Germline assignment: CDR1 SGHDT and CDR2 YYEEEE. The CDR3 reads CASRTGAEQFF. The DNA of the CDR3 is TGTGCCAGCAGGACAGGGGCTGAGCAGTTCTTC.

This chain uses TRBV7-8 with TRBJ1-4, with D tentatively TRBD1 (6 bases). This CDR3 has 15 residues. CDR1 SGHVS and CDR2 FQNEAQ come from the germline V gene. V shed 5 bases and J shed 6 bases, with 16 bases lying between them. Written as DNA, the CDR3 is TGTGCCAGCAGCACCCCAGGGGTAGGGGATGAAAAACTGTTTTTT. It is translated as CASSTPGVGDEKLFF.

The V call is TRBV6-5, the J call TRBJ2-4; 9 nucleotides agree with TRBD1. Germline V gives CDR1 MNHEY, CDR2 SVGAGI. Germline trimming cut 0 bases from V and 7 bases from J; bases unmatched to any gene: 4. The CDR3 loop spans 15 amino acids. CDR3 nucleotide sequence: TGTGCCAGCAGTTACTCGACAGGGGGGTTGAACATTCAGTACTTC. Translating gives CASSYSTGGLNIQYF.

The rearrangement links TRBV29-1 to TRBJ2-1; 12 nucleotides match TRBD2. The germline gives CDR1 SQVTM, CDR2 ANQGSEA. The CDR3 loop spans 14 amino acids. The ends lost 4 bases at V and 2 bases at J; junction bases unmatched: 0. CDR3 sequence reads: CSVGTSGTYNEQFF. CDR3 sequence (DNA): TGCAGCGTTGGGACTAGCGGGACCTACAATGAGCAGTTCTTC.

The chain joins TRBV4-3 to TRBJ1-2, with D possibly being TRBD1 (6 bases). V lost 0 bases and J 7 bases, leaving 18 bases between the germline ends. From germline, CDR1 is LGHNA and CDR2 YSLEER. This CDR3 is built from 16 residues. The CDR3, as DNA: TGCGCCAGCAGCCAAGATACCCTACGGGGGGCACTTGGCTACACCTTC. It encodes CASSQDTLRGALGYTF.

Only one count was recorded for this clone. This chain uses TRBV19 with TRBJ2-3; 9 bases align to TRBD2. Per the germline V gene, CDR1 is LNHDA and CDR2 is SQIVND (reference sequence). The CDR3 totals 16 residues. Trimming removed 5 bases from V and 5 bases from J; junction bases left unmatched: 11. The CDR3 protein is CASSARGAGGIDTQYF. The CDR3 DNA follows: TGTGCCAGTAGTGCCCGTGGAGCGGGGGGAATAGATACGCAGTATTTT.

CDR3 protein: CASSSTWTGMGGELFF. Here the CDR3 DNA reads TGTGCCAGCAGCTCTACTTGGACAGGGATGGGCGGGGAGCTGTTTTTT. This chain joins TRBV7-6 and TRBJ2-2; 8 nucleotides match TRBD1. The CDR3 length is 16 residues. Germline assignment: CDR1 SGHVS and CDR2 FNYEAQ. Trimming removed 4 bases from V and 7 bases from J; junction bases left unmatched: 11.

The rearrangement joins TRBV28 to TRBJ2-7; D is unclear. The CDR3 consists of 12 residues. Trimming removed 2 bases from V and 4 bases from J, with 6 bases in between. Germline loops: CDR1 MDHEN, CDR2 SYDVKM. In DNA form, the CDR3 reads TGTGCCAGCAGTTTACAGTCTTACGAGCAGTACTTC. As protein: CASSLQSYEQYF.

The V and J genes are TRBV10-1 and TRBJ2-5; 8 bases are a match to TRBD2. The DNA end is more similar to TRBJ2-7, so the J call may be wrong. The CDR3 totals 13 residues. The V gene's germline CDR1 is WNHNN and CDR2 SYGVQD (reference sequence). DNA of the CDR3: TGCGCCAGCAAGAGCGGGGGAACCTACGAGCAGTACTTC. Amino acids: CASKSGGTYEQYF.

This clone was counted a single time. The chain uses TRBV2 and TRBJ2-3, with 10 bases aligning to TRBD2. From germline, CDR1 is SNHLY and CDR2 FYNNEI. The CDR3 length is 17 residues. Germline trimming cut 4 bases from V and 3 bases from J; bases unmatched to any gene: 10. CDR3 sequence (DNA): TGTGCCAGCAGTGCCCACCTTCTAGCGGGAGTAACAGATACGCAGTATTTT. This encodes CASSAHLLAGVTDTQYF.

This clone was seen just once. The CDR3: CASTPIPPGREKLFF. The CDR3 DNA follows: TGTGCCAGCACCCCGATACCTCCAGGGCGTGAAAAACTGTTTTTT. The chain employs TRBV27 and TRBJ1-4; D may be TRBD1 (5 bases). The CDR3 covers 15 residues. Trimming removed 7 bases at V and 7 bases at J, with 19 bases between. Germline assignment: CDR1 MNHEY and CDR2 SMNVEV (reference sequence).

This chain uses TRBV18 with TRBJ2-2; D gene unclear. CDR3 length: 16 amino acids. V lost 3 bases, J lost 2 bases, and 13 bases lay in between. Germline V lookup: CDR1 KGHSH, CDR2 LQKENI. The CDR3 DNA is TGTGCCAGCTCACCCTTAGACAACTCTAACACCGGGGAGCTGTTTTTT. Protein product: CASSPLDNSNTGELFF.

The chain links TRBV15 to TRBJ2-3, with D perhaps TRBD1 (6 bases). V was shortened by 1 base and J by 4 bases, with 15 bases between the two germline ends. CDR3 size: 16 residues. Germline V gene data show CDR1 as LNHNV and CDR2 as YYDKDF (reference sequence). Here the CDR3 DNA reads TGTGCCACCAGCAGAGCCCGGACAGCTTCAGCAGATACGCAGTATTTT. It codes for CATSRARTASADTQYF.

This clone was seen a handful of times. The chain uses TRBV19 and TRBJ1-1; 7 positions match TRBD1. CDR1 is LNHDA and CDR2 is SQIVND in the germline V gene (reference sequence). This CDR3 has 16 amino acids. V was pared by 7 bases and J by 1 base, with 12 bases of the junction left unmatched. CDR3 amino acids: CASTDIPGQTNTEAFF. The CDR3 DNA is TGTGCCAGTACCGATATCCCGGGACAGACGAACACTGAAGCTTTCTTT.

This clone was counted a few times. The chain combines TRBV19 with TRBJ1-1; D remains ambiguous. The CDR3 runs 15 residues. The V end lost 3 bases, the J end lost 0 bases, and 11 bases lay between the germline ends. The germline V gene encodes CDR1 LNHDA and CDR2 SQIVND (reference sequence). CDR3 sequence (DNA): TGTGCCAGTAGTATCCCCGGCGGATTGAACACTGAAGCTTTCTTT. Protein sequence: CASSIPGGLNTEAFF.

This clone was counted between two and nine times. The chain couples TRBV7-8 to TRBJ2-7, with D perhaps matching TRBD2 (6 bases). The V and J ends lost 6 bases and 4 bases respectively, with 16 bases between them. Germline assignment: CDR1 SGHVS and CDR2 FQNEAQ. There are 14 residues in the CDR3. In nucleotides, the CDR3 is TGTGCCAGCAGTCCCTCGTCCGGGGGATACGAGCAGTACTTC. This encodes CASSPSSGGYEQYF.